This passage covers 26 T cell receptor beta chains from one sample sequenced in a study of control samples from healthy donors and cancer patients. Assay: immunoSEQ multiplex PCR; the TCRdb copy retains only in-frame clones and omits some. The sample has over 80,000 clones, around four fifths seen once. The material sequenced was blood. All receptors come from a man between 25 and 39 years old in good health.

The J gene is TRBJ2-7, the V gene TRBV7-8, with D uncertain. The V gene lost 5 bases and the J gene lost 0 bases, with 14 bases spanning the gap. This CDR3 is 15 amino acids long. Germline CDR1 is SGHVS and CDR2 is FQNEAQ. The CDR3 coding sequence is TGTGCCAGCAGCAGCCGGTGGACGGACTCCTACGAGCAGTACTTC. It specifies CASSSRWTDSYEQYF.

The genes are TRBV5-1 and TRBJ1-2; 8 bases are a match to TRBD1. Germline V gene data show CDR1 as SGHRS and CDR2 as YFSETQ. The CDR3 contains 16 residues. The ends lost 0 bases at V and 1 base at J; junction bases unmatched: 5. Written as DNA, the CDR3 is TGCGCCAGCAGCTTGGCCGATGGGACAGGTAACTATGGCTACACCTTC. Protein sequence: CASSLADGTGNYGYTF.

The CDR3 DNA follows: TGCGCCAGCAGTGGTAGCGGGGGGCGGAATGAGCAGTTCTTC. Amino acids: CASSGSGGRNEQFF. This chain uses TRBV10-1 with TRBJ2-1; 10 bases are shared with TRBD2. CDR1 WNHNN and CDR2 SYGVQD come from the germline V gene (reference sequence). V trimming: 4 bases; J trimming: 7 bases; junction bases outside the gene matches: 4. The CDR3 covers 14 residues.

This chain links TRBV14 with TRBJ2-3; 13 bases line up with TRBD2. Germline V gene sequence: CDR1 SGHDN, CDR2 FVKESK. Trimming removed 4 bases from V and 3 bases from J; junction bases left unmatched: 7. The CDR3 runs to 17 residues. CDR3: CASSRLGLAGVTDTQYF. The CDR3 bases are TGTGCCAGCAGCCGATTAGGACTAGCGGGGGTAACAGATACGCAGTATTTT. The full variable domain, in which reference TRBV14 and TRBJ2-3 provide the parts outside the CDR3, is EAGVTQFPSHSVIEKGQTVTLRCDPISGHDNLYWYRRVMGKEIKFLLHFVKESKQDESGMPNNRFLAERTGGTYSTLKVQPAELEDSGVYFCASSRLGLAGVTDTQYFGPGTRLTVL.

This clone was counted a few times. DNA for the CDR3: TGTGCCAGCAGCCACATCGGACTAGCCTTCGCCGGGGAGCTGTTTTTT. This encodes CASSHIGLAFAGELFF. The rearrangement joins TRBV4-2 to TRBJ2-2; the match to TRBD2 covers 8 bases. Trimming cost V 3 bases and J 6 bases; bases outside gene matches: 9. The CDR3 length is 16 residues. Germline V lookup: CDR1 LGHNA, CDR2 YNFKEQ.

The chain recombines TRBV19 with TRBJ2-4; 8 bases are shared with TRBD1. From germline, CDR1 is LNHDA and CDR2 SQIVND (reference sequence). The CDR3 sequence is 16 residues long. V lost 3 bases, J lost 3 bases, and 7 bases stayed unmatched. Written as DNA, the CDR3 is TGTGCCAGTAGTATGAGGACAGGGTGGAACAAAAACATTCAGTACTTC. This translates into CASSMRTGWNKNIQYF.

Comments on this clone: The same CDR3 arises from other DNA sequences in this sample as well. The rearrangement links TRBV7-2 to TRBJ2-1; 9 positions agree with TRBD1. V lost 5 bases to trimming and J lost 9 bases; unmatched junction nucleotides: 11. Germline V CDR1 and CDR2: SGHTA, FQGNSA. The CDR3 totals 15 residues. The CDR3 loop reads CASSTGDRVGGEQFF. The CDR3 bases are TGTGCCAGCAGCACAGGGGACAGGGTGGGAGGTGAGCAGTTCTTC.

The chain is built from TRBV2 and TRBJ1-5, with unresolved D. Trimming took 4 bases from V and 2 from J, leaving 9 bases between them. The CDR3 covers 14 residues. Germline CDR1 is SNHLY and CDR2 is FYNNEI. The CDR3 loop is CASSAYGGNQPQHF. The CDR3 DNA sequence: TGTGCCAGCAGTGCTTACGGGGGCAATCAGCCCCAGCATTTT. The full variable domain, completed using reference TRBV2 and TRBJ1-5, is EPEVTQTPSHQVTQMGQEVILRCVPISNHLYFYWYRQILGQKVEFLVSFYNNEISEKSEIFDDQFSVERPDGSNFTLKIRSTKLEDSAMYFCASSAYGGNQPQHFGDGTRLSIL.

This clone was counted a single time. The genes are TRBV5-6 and TRBJ1-1; D remains unclear. This CDR3 spans 13 amino acids. Trimming cost V 0 bases and J 11 bases, with 14 bases left between them. The germline CDR1 and CDR2 sequences are SGHDT and YYEEEE. This CDR3 is CASSLDSSGLAFF. Written as DNA, the CDR3 is TGTGCCAGCAGCTTGGATAGTTCTGGGCTGGCTTTCTTT.

This sequence joins TRBV12-3 or TRBV12-4 and TRBJ2-7; 7 nucleotides line up with TRBD1. J gave up 5 bases and V 6 bases, and 4 bases lay outside the gene matches. CDR3 size: 12 residues. CDR3 bases: TGTGCCAGCAGGAAGACAGGGCACGAGCAGTACTTC. Translation gives CASRKTGHEQYF.

The chain couples TRBV12-3 or TRBV12-4 to TRBJ1-2; no definite D call. CDR3 length: 13 amino acids. Trimming removed 2 bases at V and 3 bases at J, with 7 bases between. The CDR3 nucleotides read TGTGCCAGCAGTTTACACAAAGACTATGGCTACACCTTC. Encoded protein: CASSLHKDYGYTF.

This clone was seen only once. The V call is TRBV7-2, the J call TRBJ2-7; tentative D call: TRBD1 (6 bases). The CDR3 runs 19 residues. V was pared by 1 base and J by 3 bases, with 25 bases between. CDR1 SGHTA and CDR2 FQGNSA come from the germline V gene. The CDR3 is CASSLGTTYRVSFDYEQYF. The DNA for the CDR3 is TGTGCCAGCAGCTTAGGGACAACTTACAGGGTCTCTTTTGACTACGAGCAGTACTTC.

The genes are TRBV19 and TRBJ1-6; tentatively, D is TRBD1 (6 bases). V gave up 5 bases and J gave up 0 bases, with 11 bases separating them. CDR3 length: 16 amino acids. Germline V CDR1 and CDR2: LNHDA, SQIVND (reference sequence). CDR3 region: CASSPRGSSYNSPLHF. The CDR3 nucleotides are TGTGCCAGTAGTCCGAGGGGGAGCTCCTATAATTCACCCCTCCACTTT.

This chain links TRBV19 with TRBJ2-6; the match to TRBD1 covers 10 bases. Germline loops: CDR1 LNHDA, CDR2 SQIVND (reference sequence). The V gene end was trimmed by 6 bases and the J gene end by 1 base; junction bases not matched to a gene: 6. There are 17 residues in the CDR3. In DNA, the CDR3 is TGTGCCAGTAGGACAGGGGGCTTGATATCTGGGGCCAACGTCCTGACTTTC. Amino acids: CASRTGGLISGANVLTF.

CDR3 sequence reads: CASSFAGGPDTQYF. The CDR3 coding sequence is TGCGCCAGCAGCTTCGCGGGGGGGCCCGATACGCAGTATTTT. The rearrangement uses TRBV5-1 and TRBJ2-3, with TRBD2 matching 9 bases. In germline, CDR1 is SGHRS, CDR2 YFSETQ. V trimming: 2 bases; J trimming: 6 bases; junction bases outside the gene matches: 4. The CDR3 extends over 14 amino acids.

The table lists this clone with many counts. This rearrangement joins TRBV2 to TRBJ2-2; 10 bases line up with TRBD2. The length of the CDR3 is 15 residues. V lost 6 bases, J lost 2 bases, and 3 bases stayed unmatched. Germline CDR1 SNHLY, CDR2 FYNNEI. CDR3 nucleotide sequence: TGTGCCAGCAGGGGACTAGCGAGAAACACCGGGGAGCTGTTTTTT. This translates into CASRGLARNTGELFF.

This clone has more than one count but fewer than ten. This chain connects TRBV16 to TRBJ1-5; 7 positions match TRBD1. This CDR3 spans 17 amino acids. Germline values: CDR1 KGHSY, CDR2 FQNENV. Trimming took 2 bases from V and 3 from J; bases not matched to a gene: 10. The CDR3 reads CASSQTAGQSYNQPQHF. Written as DNA, the CDR3 is TGTGCCAGCAGCCAAACGGCGGGACAGAGTTACAATCAGCCCCAGCATTTT.

The chain links TRBV5-1 to TRBJ2-2; 11 bases align to TRBD2. This CDR3 spans 15 amino acids. Germline V gene data show CDR1 as SGHRS and CDR2 as YFSETQ. V lost 5 bases and J lost 6; bases outside the gene matches: 6. In DNA form, the CDR3 reads TGCGCCAGCAGGCCCCCGGGACTAGCGGCCGGGGAGCTGTTTTTT. This encodes CASRPPGLAAGELFF.

V and J are TRBV2 and TRBJ2-1, with a tentative D call TRBD2 (5 bases). The V end was cut by 2 bases, the J end by 7 bases, with 12 bases between. The CDR3 covers 14 residues. The germline V gene has CDR1 SNHLY and CDR2 FYNNEI. The CDR3 spells CASSEWGRGNEQFF. The CDR3 DNA is TGTGCCAGCAGTGAATGGGGAAGAGGGAATGAGCAGTTCTTC.

CDR3 in DNA: TGCGCCAGCAGCTTAGGTGGATGGGCTGAAGCTTTCTTT. Its translation is CASSLGGWAEAFF. The chain combines TRBV5-1 with TRBJ1-1; no firm D call. CDR3 size: 13 residues. Germline values: CDR1 SGHRS, CDR2 YFSETQ. V was shortened by 2 bases and J by 6 bases, with 11 bases between the two germline ends.

The V gene is TRBV28, the J gene TRBJ1-5; D is possibly TRBD1 (6 bases). Germline V gene sequence: CDR1 MDHEN, CDR2 SYDVKM. Between the trimmed V and J ends, which lost 1 base and 3 bases, there was a span of 10 bases. This CDR3 spans 15 amino acids. The CDR3 loop is CASSLSGGDNQPQHF. DNA for the CDR3: TGTGCCAGCAGTTTATCGGGGGGCGACAATCAGCCCCAGCATTTT.

This clone appeared once. The V call is TRBV7-9, the J call TRBJ2-7; TRBD1 might be the D (6 bases). Germline V gives CDR1 SEHNR, CDR2 FQNEAQ (reference sequence). The CDR3 sequence is 17 residues long. V gave up 4 bases and J gave up 5 bases, with 24 bases separating them. This chain's CDR3 is CASSSPVGQGLTNEQYF. The CDR3 coding sequence is TGTGCCAGCAGCTCTCCGGTGGGGCAGGGGCTAACCAACGAGCAGTACTTC.

The sample holds a few counts of this clone. The chain combines TRBV5-1 with TRBJ1-1; D is uncertain. The CDR3 runs 16 residues. Germline CDR1 reads SGHRS; CDR2 reads YFSETQ. V lost 1 base, J lost 1 base, and 14 bases lay in between. The CDR3 protein is CASSLRRRQENTEAFF. The CDR3 nucleotides are TGCGCCAGCAGCTTGAGGAGGCGGCAAGAGAACACTGAAGCTTTCTTT.

This clone was recorded once. V and J are TRBV7-9 and TRBJ2-5; the match to TRBD1 covers 7 bases. The length of the CDR3 is 14 residues. V lost 4 bases, J lost 5 bases, and 7 bases stayed unmatched. Germline loops: CDR1 SEHNR, CDR2 FQNEAQ (reference sequence). DNA for the CDR3: TGTGCCAGCAGCTCTCGGGTCAGGGGGGAGACCCAGTACTTC. Translation gives CASSSRVRGETQYF.

V usage is TRBV10-3 and J usage is TRBJ2-1; the match to TRBD1 covers 8 bases. Trimming at V came to 3 bases and at J to 16 bases, leaving 20 bases not matched to a gene. The CDR3 spans 16 residues. Germline V gene lookup returns CDR1 ENHRY and CDR2 SYGVKD. The CDR3 DNA sequence: TGTGCCATCAGTGACAGGGGGCCCCCTCCTGTACAGGTCGTCTTCTTC. This translates into CAISDRGPPPVQVVFF.

DNA for the CDR3: TGTGCCACCAGCAGAGATGGGGATAGCAATCAGCCCCAGCATTTT. It specifies CATSRDGDSNQPQHF. The rearrangement joins TRBV15 to TRBJ1-5; D is unresolved. Germline V gives CDR1 LNHNV, CDR2 YYDKDF (reference sequence). This CDR3 region has 15 residues. V lost 0 bases and J 0 bases, leaving 6 bases between the germline ends.